These T cell receptor beta chains were read from a single sample in a study of blood T cell repertoires in COVID-19. Clones were sequenced by immunoSEQ multiplex PCR, and TCRdb holds only the in-frame ones, with some missing. The sample holds around 99,000 clones, 60% to 85% seen once. Sequencing was performed on peripheral blood. These receptors were taken from a woman older than 75 with active or convalescent COVID-19. The CDR3 runs from the conserved cysteine through the conserved F or W. The D gene is left open where the match is weak. The size entry is marked missing in some rows and otherwise reads once, few, many or a size class.

d_gene: TRBD2; v_gene: TRBV5-4; abundance: .; j_gene: TRBJ2-1; CDR3aa: CASSFTSGAYNEQFF; CDR3nt: TGTGCCAGCAGCTTCACTAGCGGGGCTTACAATGAGCAGTTCTTC
d_gene: TRBD2; v_gene: TRBV6-2/TRBV6-3; abundance: .; j_gene: TRBJ2-5; CDR3aa: CASSSLAGSETQYF; CDR3nt: TGTGCCAGCAGTTCGCTAGCGGGATCGGAGACCCAGTACTTC
d_gene: .; v_gene: TRBV7-2; abundance: .; j_gene: TRBJ1-6; CDR3aa: CASSQAQSSPLHF; CDR3nt: TGTGCCAGCAGCCAGGCCCAAAGCTCACCCCTCCACTTT
d_gene: TRBD2; v_gene: TRBV4-1; abundance: .; j_gene: TRBJ2-1; CDR3aa: CASSQDGGRARFF; CDR3nt: TGCGCCAGCAGCCAAGACGGGGGGAGGGCCCGGTTCTTC
d_gene: .; v_gene: TRBV14; abundance: .; j_gene: TRBJ2-1; CDR3aa: CASSQVTGSSYNEQFF; CDR3nt: TGTGCCAGCAGCCAAGTTACAGGGAGCTCCTACAATGAGCAGTTCTTC
d_gene: TRBD2; v_gene: TRBV27; abundance: .; j_gene: TRBJ2-1; CDR3aa: CASRGLTTSGNEQFF; CDR3nt: TGTGCCAGCAGGGGGTTAACGACTAGCGGTAATGAGCAGTTCTTC
d_gene: .; v_gene: TRBV7-2; abundance: .; j_gene: TRBJ2-1; CDR3aa: CASSFSSAAYNEQFF; CDR3nt: TGTGCCAGCAGCTTTTCTAGCGCCGCCTACAATGAGCAGTTCTTC
d_gene: .; v_gene: TRBV5-4; abundance: .; j_gene: TRBJ1-3; CDR3aa: CASKNRGTGNTIYF; CDR3nt: TGTGCCAGCAAAAACCGGGGTACTGGAAACACCATATATTTT
d_gene: TRBD2; v_gene: TRBV24-1; abundance: .; j_gene: TRBJ2-5; CDR3aa: CATSTVAGGPETQYF; CDR3nt: TGTGCCACCAGTACTGTAGCGGGAGGGCCGGAGACCCAGTACTTC
d_gene: .; v_gene: TRBV13; abundance: .; j_gene: TRBJ2-2; CDR3aa: CASSLGPGTPRELFF; CDR3nt: TGTGCCAGCAGCTTAGGCCCGGGGACTCCTCGGGAGCTGTTTTTT
d_gene: TRBD2; v_gene: TRBV6-2/TRBV6-3; abundance: .; j_gene: TRBJ2-1; CDR3aa: CASSRSGRLDNEQFF; CDR3nt: TGTGCCAGCAGTCGAAGCGGGAGACTCGACAATGAGCAGTTCTTC
d_gene: TRBD1; v_gene: TRBV28; abundance: .; j_gene: TRBJ2-7; CDR3aa: CASTRDRVKIEQYF; CDR3nt: TGTGCCAGCACCAGGGACAGGGTGAAAATCGAGCAGTACTTC
d_gene: .; v_gene: TRBV21-1; abundance: .; j_gene: TRBJ2-3; CDR3aa: CASSGTSLPDTQYF; CDR3nt: TGTGCCAGCAGCGGCACTAGCCTGCCAGATACGCAGTATTTT
d_gene: TRBD2; v_gene: TRBV5-6; abundance: .; j_gene: TRBJ2-7; CDR3aa: CASTLSTGGYEQYF; CDR3nt: TGTGCCAGCACCTTATCGACGGGAGGATACGAGCAGTACTTC
d_gene: TRBD2; v_gene: TRBV3-1/TRBV3-2; abundance: .; j_gene: TRBJ2-7; CDR3aa: CASSQMGEGLGGEQYF; CDR3nt: TGTGCCAGCAGCCAAATGGGGGAGGGCCTAGGAGGCGAGCAGTACTTC
d_gene: .; v_gene: TRBV5-6; abundance: .; j_gene: TRBJ1-2; CDR3aa: CASSRALVGYTF; CDR3nt: TGTGCCAGCAGCCGAGCCCTAGTCGGCTACACCTTC
d_gene: .; v_gene: TRBV7-2; abundance: .; j_gene: TRBJ1-1; CDR3aa: CASSLDWGLGTEAFF; CDR3nt: TGTGCCAGCAGCTTAGATTGGGGCTTGGGGACTGAAGCTTTCTTT
d_gene: .; v_gene: TRBV6-5; abundance: few; j_gene: TRBJ2-5; CDR3aa: CASRATVGETQYF; CDR3nt: TGTGCCAGCAGGGCAACGGTCGGGGAGACCCAGTACTTC